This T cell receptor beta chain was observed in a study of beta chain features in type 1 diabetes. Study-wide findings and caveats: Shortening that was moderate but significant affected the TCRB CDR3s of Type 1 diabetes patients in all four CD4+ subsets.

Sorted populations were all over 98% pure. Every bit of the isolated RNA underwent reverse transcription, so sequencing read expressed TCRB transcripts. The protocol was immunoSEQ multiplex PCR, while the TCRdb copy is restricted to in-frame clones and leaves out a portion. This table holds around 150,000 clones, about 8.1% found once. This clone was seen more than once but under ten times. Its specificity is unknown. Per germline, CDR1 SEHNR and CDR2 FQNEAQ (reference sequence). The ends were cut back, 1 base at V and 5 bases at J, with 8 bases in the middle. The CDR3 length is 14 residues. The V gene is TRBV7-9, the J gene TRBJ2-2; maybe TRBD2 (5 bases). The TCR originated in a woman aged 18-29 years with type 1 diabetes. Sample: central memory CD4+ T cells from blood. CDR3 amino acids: CASSLVGATGELFF. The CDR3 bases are TGTGCCAGCAGCTTAGTGGGAGCTACCGGGGAGCTGTTTTTT. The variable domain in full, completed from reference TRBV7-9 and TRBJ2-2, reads DTGVSQNPRHKITKRGQNVTFRCDPISEHNRLYWYRQTLGQGPEFLTYFQNEAQLEKSRLLSDRFSAERPKGSFSTLEIQRTEQGDSAMYLCASSLVGATGELFFGEGSRLTVL.